A single sample is the source of the 20 T cell receptor beta chains below, sequenced in a study of blood T cell repertoires in COVID-19. TCRdb keeps only in-frame clones here, not all; method: immunoSEQ multiplex PCR. The table has 220,000 or so clones, 70% to 90% seen once. Sample: peripheral blood. The source of these receptors is a man between 50 and 59 years old who had recovered from COVID-19.

The chain recombines TRBV27 with TRBJ2-1; D remains unclear. Germline assignment: CDR1 MNHEY and CDR2 SMNVEV (reference sequence). The V end was cut by 6 bases, the J end by 4 bases, with 10 bases between. The CDR3 is 13 residues long. The CDR3 nucleotides read TGTGCCAGCAGCTTGTCACAGTACAATGAGCAGTTCTTC. It yields the protein CASSLSQYNEQFF.

V and J are TRBV4-2 and TRBJ2-3, with TRBD2 as a possible D gene (5 bases). Germline assignment: CDR1 LGHNA and CDR2 YNFKEQ. Trimming removed 0 bases at V and 0 bases at J, with 7 bases between. The CDR3 runs to 15 residues. The CDR3 sequence: CASSQDRGSTDTQYF. The CDR3 nucleotides read TGTGCCAGCAGCCAAGATCGCGGGAGCACAGATACGCAGTATTTT.

The V and J genes are TRBV6-1 and TRBJ2-4; tentative D call: TRBD1 (6 bases). Germline lookup yields CDR1 MNHNS and CDR2 SASEGT. The CDR3 spans 15 residues. V was shortened by 1 base and J by 4 bases, with 11 bases between the two germline ends. CDR3 in DNA: TGTGCCAGCAGTGAAGAGTGGACAGTAAAAAACATTCAGTACTTC. It is translated as CASSEEWTVKNIQYF.

The V call is TRBV3-1 (or the pseudogene TRBV3-2), the J call TRBJ1-6; TRBD1 matches 7 bases. V gave up 3 bases and J gave up 6 bases; unmatched junction bases: 5. The CDR3 sequence is 15 residues long. The germline gives CDR1 LGHDT, CDR2 YNNKEL (reference sequence). The CDR3 nucleotides are TGTGCCAGCAGCCAGGACAGGTACCCTAATTCACCCCTCCACTTT. Its translation is CASSQDRYPNSPLHF.

The rearrangement links TRBV28 to TRBJ2-7; the match to TRBD2 covers 7 bases. The CDR3 extends over 15 amino acids. Unmatched junction bases numbered 13, after V lost 6 bases and J lost 5 bases. From germline, CDR1 is MDHEN and CDR2 SYDVKM. The CDR3, as DNA: TGTGCCAGCAGACAAACTAGGAGCGGGGCCCACGAGCAGTACTTC. Its protein is CASRQTRSGAHEQYF.

This chain links TRBV7-9 with TRBJ2-1; tentative D call: TRBD2 (6 bases). The V end lost 5 bases, the J end lost 1 base, and 18 bases lay between the germline ends. Germline CDR1 is SEHNR and CDR2 is FQNEAQ (reference sequence). This CDR3 contains 17 residues. Here the CDR3 reads CASSTGTGKNSYNEQFF. The CDR3 nucleotides read TGTGCCAGCAGCACCGGGACTGGGAAAAATTCCTACAATGAGCAGTTCTTC.

V is TRBV5-6 and J is TRBJ2-7; 7 bases agree with TRBD1. V lost 4 bases and J lost 6; bases outside the gene matches: 7. The germline gives CDR1 SGHDT, CDR2 YYEEEE. CDR3 length: 13 residues. The CDR3 nucleotides are TGTGCCAGCAGCCTCAGGACAGGTATCGAGCAGTACTTC. Its translation is CASSLRTGIEQYF.

The genes are TRBV24-1 and TRBJ1-4; 9 nucleotides agree with TRBD1. Germline values: CDR1 KGHDR, CDR2 SFDVKD. With 7 bases clipped from V and 8 bases from J, the junction kept 4 bases outside the gene matches. CDR3 length: 13 amino acids. CDR3 bases: TGTGCCACCAGAGGGACAGGGTCCGAAAAACTGTTTTTT. Translation gives CATRGTGSEKLFF.

This sequence joins TRBV6-5 and TRBJ2-4; 7 bases align to TRBD2. Germline assignment: CDR1 MNHEY and CDR2 SVGAGI. The CDR3 has 14 amino acids. V trimming: 5 bases; J trimming: 8 bases; junction bases outside the gene matches: 9. The CDR3 sequence is CASSLPGGRYIQYF. The CDR3 bases are TGTGCCAGCAGTCTTCCGGGCGGGAGATACATTCAGTACTTC.

The chain carries TRBV6-5 and TRBJ2-5; tentative D call: TRBD2 (6 bases). With 2 bases removed from V and 4 bases from J, the gap between germline ends came to 11 bases. This CDR3 comprises 14 residues. Germline lookup yields CDR1 MNHEY and CDR2 SVGAGI. CDR3 nucleotides: TGTGCCAGCAGTTACATGGCCGGGAGAGAGACCCAGTACTTC. It is translated as CASSYMAGRETQYF.

This sequence joins TRBV19 and TRBJ2-2; 12 positions match TRBD2. Losses at the gene ends were 4 bases for V and 4 bases for J; bases not matched to a gene: 4. CDR3 length: 16 amino acids. Germline lookup yields CDR1 LNHDA and CDR2 SQIVND (reference sequence). CDR3 sequence (DNA): TGTGCCAGTAGTAAACTAGCGGGAGGTCGCACCGGGGAGCTGTTTTTT. The encoded protein is CASSKLAGGRTGELFF.

This chain joins TRBV6-5 and TRBJ2-7, with D possibly being TRBD1 (5 bases). The V end lost 8 bases, the J end lost 1 base, and 9 bases lay between the germline ends. Per the germline V gene, CDR1 is MNHEY and CDR2 is SVGAGI. The CDR3 has 12 amino acids. Here the CDR3 reads CASVHRSYEQYF. The DNA of the CDR3 is TGTGCCAGCGTACACAGGTCCTACGAGCAGTACTTC.

This clone was observed a few times. The chain joins TRBV27 to TRBJ1-2; a weak D match, TRBD1 (6 bases). Germline V gene lookup returns CDR1 MNHEY and CDR2 SMNVEV (reference sequence). This CDR3 has 15 residues. V lost 4 bases, J lost 1 base, and 13 bases lay in between. CDR3 protein: CASSSHRANNYGYTF. The CDR3 nucleotides read TGTGCCAGCAGTTCCCACAGGGCGAATAACTATGGCTACACCTTC.

The chain links TRBV5-6 to TRBJ2-4; 7 bases agree with TRBD1. Germline trimming cut 5 bases from V and 7 bases from J; bases unmatched to any gene: 15. The CDR3 covers 16 residues. The V gene's germline CDR1 is SGHDT and CDR2 YYEEEE. In DNA form, the CDR3 reads TGTGCCAGCAGTTTCAGAGGGGGCGCAAGGAAGAACATTCAGTACTTC. It encodes CASSFRGGARKNIQYF.

This clone was observed a few times. The chain is built from TRBV15 and TRBJ2-3; 7 positions match TRBD2. Germline loops: CDR1 LNHNV, CDR2 YYDKDF (reference sequence). The ends lost 6 bases at V and 6 bases at J; junction bases unmatched: 15. This CDR3 is built from 16 residues. Here the CDR3 DNA reads TGTGCCACCAGTCCCCGCCTGCGCGGGAGCAAGGATACGCAGTATTTT. It yields the protein CATSPRLRGSKDTQYF.

CDR3 in amino acids: CATSRDRGTSGDNEQFF. CDR3 DNA sequence: TGTGCCACCAGCAGAGATCGTGGGACTAGCGGTGACAATGAGCAGTTCTTC. This chain joins TRBV15 and TRBJ2-1, with TRBD2 identical over 11 bases. Germline V lookup: CDR1 LNHNV, CDR2 YYDKDF (reference sequence). Losses at the gene ends were 0 bases for V and 5 bases for J; bases not matched to a gene: 6. The CDR3 spans 17 residues.

The rearrangement links TRBV20-1 to TRBJ2-7, with 8 bases aligning to TRBD2. The CDR3 is made up of 13 amino acids. With 3 bases clipped from V and 4 bases from J, the junction kept 5 bases outside the gene matches. The germline V gene has CDR1 DFQATT and CDR2 SNEGSKA (reference sequence). The CDR3 DNA follows: TGCAGTGCTAGTTCGGGAGGGCCTTACGAGCAGTACTTC. Its protein is CSASSGGPYEQYF.

The chain combines TRBV30 with TRBJ1-1; TRBD1 agrees at 8 bases. The junction had 8 bases not matched to a gene; V was cut back by 2 bases and J by 3 bases. Per the germline V gene, CDR1 is GTSNPN and CDR2 is SVGIG (reference sequence). CDR3 length equals 15 residues. DNA for the CDR3: TGTGCCTGGAGTCGACCACAGGGGGGGGACACTGAAGCTTTCTTT. The encoded protein is CAWSRPQGGDTEAFF.

This chain connects TRBV3-1 (or the pseudogene TRBV3-2) to TRBJ2-7; the D is unclear. V dropped 6 bases and J dropped 7 bases, with 10 bases sitting between them. Germline V gene data show CDR1 as LGHDT and CDR2 as YNNKEL (reference sequence). The CDR3 extends over 11 amino acids. CDR3 in amino acids: CASSLTGEQYF. The CDR3 nucleotides are TGTGCCAGCAGTCTTACCGGGGAGCAGTACTTC.

This chain links TRBV19 with TRBJ1-1, with D perhaps TRBD1 (6 bases). V shed 5 bases and J shed 0 bases, with 7 bases lying between them. The CDR3 is 13 residues long. Germline lookup yields CDR1 LNHDA and CDR2 SQIVND (reference sequence). The CDR3 DNA sequence: TGTGCCAGTAGTGGGACATTGAACACTGAAGCTTTCTTT. Its protein product is CASSGTLNTEAFF.